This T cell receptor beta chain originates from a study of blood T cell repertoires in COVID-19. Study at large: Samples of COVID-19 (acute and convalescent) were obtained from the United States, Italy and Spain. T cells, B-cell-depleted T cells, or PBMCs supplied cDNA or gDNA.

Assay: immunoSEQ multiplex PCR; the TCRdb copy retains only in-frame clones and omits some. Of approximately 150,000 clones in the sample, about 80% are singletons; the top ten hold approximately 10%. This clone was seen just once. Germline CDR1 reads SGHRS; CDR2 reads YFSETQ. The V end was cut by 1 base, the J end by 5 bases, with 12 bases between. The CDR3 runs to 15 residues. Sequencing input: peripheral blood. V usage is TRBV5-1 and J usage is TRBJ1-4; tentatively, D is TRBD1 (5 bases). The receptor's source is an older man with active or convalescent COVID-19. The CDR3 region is CASSLKGGVNEKLFF. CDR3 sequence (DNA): TGCGCCAGCAGCTTGAAAGGAGGGGTGAATGAAAAACTGTTTTTT.